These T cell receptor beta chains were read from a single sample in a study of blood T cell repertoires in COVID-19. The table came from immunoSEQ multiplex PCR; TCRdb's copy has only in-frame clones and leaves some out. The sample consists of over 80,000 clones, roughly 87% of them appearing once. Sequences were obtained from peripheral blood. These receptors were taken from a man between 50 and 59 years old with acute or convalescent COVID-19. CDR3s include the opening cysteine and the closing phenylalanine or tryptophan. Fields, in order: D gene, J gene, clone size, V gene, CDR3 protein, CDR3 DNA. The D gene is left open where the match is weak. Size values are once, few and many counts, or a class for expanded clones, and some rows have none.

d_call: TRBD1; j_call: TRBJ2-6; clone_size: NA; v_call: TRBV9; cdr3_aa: CASSRTGSGANVLTF; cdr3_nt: TGTGCCAGCTCCCGGACAGGCTCTGGGGCCAACGTCCTGACTTTC
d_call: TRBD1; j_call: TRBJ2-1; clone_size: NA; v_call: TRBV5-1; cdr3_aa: CASSLLPPGQGVNEQFF; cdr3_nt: TGCGCCAGCAGCCTGCTACCACCGGGACAGGGTGTCAATGAGCAGTTCTTC
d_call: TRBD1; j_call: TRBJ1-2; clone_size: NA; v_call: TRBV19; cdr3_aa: CASSIQGALDGYTF; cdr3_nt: TGTGCCAGTAGTATCCAGGGGGCCCTCGACGGCTACACCTTC
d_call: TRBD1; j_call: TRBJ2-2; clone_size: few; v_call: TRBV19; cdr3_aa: CASSMGQGATGELFF; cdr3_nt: TGTGCCAGTAGTATGGGACAGGGGGCAACCGGGGAGCTGTTTTTT
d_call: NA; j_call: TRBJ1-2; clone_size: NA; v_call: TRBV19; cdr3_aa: CASSISLNYGYTF; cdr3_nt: TGTGCCAGTAGTATAAGCCTGAACTATGGCTACACCTTC
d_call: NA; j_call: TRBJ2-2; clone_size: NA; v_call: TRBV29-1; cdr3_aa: CSAGHNTGELFF; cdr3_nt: TGCAGCGCTGGACACAACACCGGGGAGCTGTTTTTT
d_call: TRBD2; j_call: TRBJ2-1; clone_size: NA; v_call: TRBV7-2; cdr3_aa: CASSPLLAGGPHEQFF; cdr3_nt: TGTGCCAGCAGCCCACTACTAGCGGGGGGGCCTCATGAGCAGTTCTTC
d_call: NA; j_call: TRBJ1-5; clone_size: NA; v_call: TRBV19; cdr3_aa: CASSIGGQVPYSNQPQHF; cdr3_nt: TGTGCCAGTAGTATTGGGGGACAAGTCCCGTATAGCAATCAGCCCCAGCATTTT
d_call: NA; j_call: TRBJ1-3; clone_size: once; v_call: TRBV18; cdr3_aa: CASSPSRSGNTIYF; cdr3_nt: TGTGCCAGCTCACCTAGCCGCTCTGGAAACACCATATATTTT
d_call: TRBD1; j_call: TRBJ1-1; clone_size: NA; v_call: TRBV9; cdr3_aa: CASSLRDRGWTEAFF; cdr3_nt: TGTGCCAGCAGCCTCCGGGACAGGGGTTGGACTGAAGCTTTCTTT
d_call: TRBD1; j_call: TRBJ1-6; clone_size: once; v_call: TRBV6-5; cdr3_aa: CASTITGGNSPLHF; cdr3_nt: TGTGCCAGCACCATCACAGGGGGGAATTCACCCCTCCACTTT
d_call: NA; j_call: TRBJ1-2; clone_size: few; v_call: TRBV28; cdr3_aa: CASNKSGGAYGYTF; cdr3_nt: TGTGCCAGCAACAAGTCGGGGGGTGCCTATGGCTACACCTTC
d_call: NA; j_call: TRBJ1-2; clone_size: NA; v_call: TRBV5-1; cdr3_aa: CASSLDRPDYGYTF; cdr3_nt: TGCGCCAGCAGCCTGGACAGACCCGACTATGGCTACACCTTC
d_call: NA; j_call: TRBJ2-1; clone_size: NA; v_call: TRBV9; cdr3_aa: CASSVDPPGGSRNEQFF; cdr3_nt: TGTGCCAGCAGCGTAGATCCCCCCGGGGGTTCGAGGAATGAGCAGTTCTTC
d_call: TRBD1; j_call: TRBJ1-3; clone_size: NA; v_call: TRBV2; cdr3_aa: CASSPTGMSSGNTIYF; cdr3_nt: TGTGCCAGCAGCCCGACAGGGATGAGCTCTGGAAACACCATATATTTT
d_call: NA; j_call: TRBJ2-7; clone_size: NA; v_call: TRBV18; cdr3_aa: CASSPPNYRYEQYF; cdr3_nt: TGTGCCAGCTCACCACCCAACTACCGTTACGAGCAGTACTTC
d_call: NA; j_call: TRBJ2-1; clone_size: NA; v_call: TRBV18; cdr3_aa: CASTADFRRYNEQFF; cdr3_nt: TGTGCCAGCACCGCGGACTTCCGCCGCTACAATGAGCAGTTCTTC
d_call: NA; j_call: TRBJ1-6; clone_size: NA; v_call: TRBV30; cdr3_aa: CAWGTGFDSPLHF; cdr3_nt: TGTGCCTGGGGTACAGGGTTCGATTCACCCCTCCACTTT
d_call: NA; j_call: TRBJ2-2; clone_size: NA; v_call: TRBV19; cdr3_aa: CASSIYAGNTGELFF; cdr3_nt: TGTGCCAGTAGTATATATGCGGGGAACACCGGGGAGCTGTTTTTT
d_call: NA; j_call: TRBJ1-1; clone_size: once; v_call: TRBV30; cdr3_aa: CAWSAQGTEAFF; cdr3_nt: TGTGCCTGGAGCGCCCAGGGCACTGAAGCTTTCTTT
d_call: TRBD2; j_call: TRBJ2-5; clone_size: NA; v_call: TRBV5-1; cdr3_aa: CASSLAGGAGQETQYF; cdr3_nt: TGCGCCAGCAGCTTGGCCGGGGGGGCGGGCCAAGAGACCCAGTACTTC
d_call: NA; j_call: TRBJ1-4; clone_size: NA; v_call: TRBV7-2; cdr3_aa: CASSLEMREKLFF; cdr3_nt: TGTGCCAGCAGCTTAGAAATGAGGGAAAAACTGTTTTTT
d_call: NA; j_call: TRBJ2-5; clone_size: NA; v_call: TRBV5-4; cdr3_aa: CASSLFSDDKETQYF; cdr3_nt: TGTGCCAGCAGCTTGTTTAGCGATGACAAAGAGACCCAGTACTTC
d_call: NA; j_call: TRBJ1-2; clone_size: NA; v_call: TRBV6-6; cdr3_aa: CASIKGADYGYTF; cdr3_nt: TGTGCCAGCATAAAAGGGGCGGACTATGGCTACACCTTC
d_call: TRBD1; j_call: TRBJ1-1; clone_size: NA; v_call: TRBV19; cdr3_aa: CASRQGATQNTEAFF; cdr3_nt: TGTGCCAGTCGACAGGGGGCCACGCAGAACACTGAAGCTTTCTTT
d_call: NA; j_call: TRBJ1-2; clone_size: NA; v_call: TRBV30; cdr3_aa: CAWSGGGGYGYTF; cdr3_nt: TGTGCCTGGAGTGGGGGGGGAGGATATGGCTACACCTTC
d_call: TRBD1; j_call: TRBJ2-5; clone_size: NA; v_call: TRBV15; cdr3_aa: CATSRDKGTGKETQYF; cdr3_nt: TGTGCCACCAGCAGAGATAAGGGGACAGGCAAAGAGACCCAGTACTTC
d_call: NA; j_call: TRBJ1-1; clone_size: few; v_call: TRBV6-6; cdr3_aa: CASSLLVAGGNTEAFF; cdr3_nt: TGTGCCAGCAGCCTACTTGTTGCCGGGGGGAACACTGAAGCTTTCTTT
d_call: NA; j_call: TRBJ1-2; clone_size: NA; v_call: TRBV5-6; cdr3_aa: CASSLDTNYGYTF; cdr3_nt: TGTGCCAGCAGCTTAGACACGAACTATGGCTACACCTTC
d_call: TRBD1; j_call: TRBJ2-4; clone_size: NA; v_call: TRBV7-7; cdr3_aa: CASSSGQGNIQYF; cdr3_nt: TGTGCTAGCAGCAGTGGACAGGGAAACATTCAGTACTTC
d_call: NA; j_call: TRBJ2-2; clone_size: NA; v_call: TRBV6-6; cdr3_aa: CASSYDRPNTGELFF; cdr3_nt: TGTGCCAGCAGTTACGACAGACCGAACACCGGGGAGCTGTTTTTT
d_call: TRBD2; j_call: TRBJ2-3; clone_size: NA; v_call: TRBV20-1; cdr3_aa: CSATTGGTQYF; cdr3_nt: TGCAGTGCTACAACGGGGGGAACGCAGTATTTT
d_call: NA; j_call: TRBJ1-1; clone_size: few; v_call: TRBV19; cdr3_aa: CASSIGGSPNTEAFF; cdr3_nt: TGTGCCAGTAGTATTGGGGGCTCCCCGAACACTGAAGCTTTCTTT
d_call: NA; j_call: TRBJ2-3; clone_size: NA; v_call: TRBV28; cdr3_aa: CASSRPGSTDTQYF; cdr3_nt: TGTGCCAGCAGCAGGCCCGGAAGCACAGATACGCAGTATTTT
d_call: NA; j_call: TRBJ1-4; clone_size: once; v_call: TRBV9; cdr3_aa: CASSVEGRYGEKLFF; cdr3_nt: TGTGCCAGCAGCGTAGAGGGGCGATACGGAGAAAAACTGTTTTTT
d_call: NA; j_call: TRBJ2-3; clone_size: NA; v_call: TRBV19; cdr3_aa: CASSHPRGMLGDTQYF; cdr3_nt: TGTGCCAGTAGCCATCCAAGAGGGATGTTAGGAGATACGCAGTATTTT
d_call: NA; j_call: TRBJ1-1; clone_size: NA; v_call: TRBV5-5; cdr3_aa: CASSPGRVLDEAFF; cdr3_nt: TGTGCCAGCAGCCCCGGGCGGGTTTTGGATGAAGCTTTCTTT
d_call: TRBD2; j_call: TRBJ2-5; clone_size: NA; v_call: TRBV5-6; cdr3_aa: CASSYLIGGETQYF; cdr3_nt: TGTGCCAGCAGCTACCTCATCGGGGGGGAGACCCAGTACTTC
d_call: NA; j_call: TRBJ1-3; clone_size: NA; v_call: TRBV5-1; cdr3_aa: CASSLDSLDTIYF; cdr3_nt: TGCGCCAGCAGCTTAGACAGCCTGGACACCATATATTTT
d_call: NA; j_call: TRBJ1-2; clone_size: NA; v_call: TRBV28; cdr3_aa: CASSPGVYGYTF; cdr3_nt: TGTGCCAGCAGTCCAGGGGTCTATGGCTACACCTTC